This entry features one T cell receptor beta chain sequence. What it recognizes is unknown. The data originate from a study of T cell responses to AZD1222 COVID-19 vaccine. General observations from the study: Spike-specific TCR breadth and depth grew following two AZD1222 doses. Among those given AZD1222, only 6 or 7 were seropositive at baseline.

V lost 0 bases and J lost 4, with 15 bases in between. CDR1 is MNHEY, CDR2 SVGAGI, per germline. This CDR3 has 16 amino acids. The table came from immunoSEQ multiplex PCR; TCRdb's copy has only in-frame clones and leaves some out. The sample has 85,000 to 90,000 clones; about 93% are singletons. This TCR was recovered from an adult in good health. The J gene is TRBJ1-1, the V gene TRBV6-5; D is uncertain. The input for sequencing was peripheral blood, taken on day 0 of MenACWY control vaccination. This CDR3 is CASSYSTSLESTEAFF. In nucleotides, the CDR3 is TGTGCCAGCAGTTACTCGACGTCGCTGGAAAGCACTGAAGCTTTCTTT.